A selection of T cell receptor beta chains follows, all from one sample in a study of T cells in Graves' hyperthyroidism and ophthalmopathy. TCRdb itself ran the multiplex PCR reads through MiXCR, one entry per CDR3 protein. The data show approximately 320,000 distinct CDR3 sequences, roughly 17% seen once. What was sequenced was blood. These receptors all stem from a man aged 25-45 years with Graves' hyperthyroidism. CDR3s include the opening cysteine and the closing phenylalanine or tryptophan. The D gene is left open where the match is weak. Clone size is stated in some rows and not others, as once, few, many or a class when expanded.

DNA | CDR3 | V | D | size | J
TGTGCCGTCTCAGGGTCCCAAGAGACCCAGTACTTC | CAVSGSQETQYF | TRBV10-3 | - | - | TRBJ2-5
TGTGCCAGCAGCGCGGGACTAGTGACAGATACGCAGTATTTT | CASSAGLVTDTQYF | TRBV6-1 | TRBD2 | - | TRBJ2-3
TGTGCCAGCTCATCGACAGAGCCGGACACTGAAGCTTTCTTT | CASSSTEPDTEAFF | TRBV18 | - | many | TRBJ1-1
TGCGCCAGCCGCGCAGCGGTCACCGGGGAGCTGTTTTTT | CASRAAVTGELFF | TRBV4-1 | - | few | TRBJ2-2
TGTGCCATCAGGGAGACAGGAGGAGAGACCCAGTACTTC | CAIRETGGETQYF | TRBV10-3 | - | - | TRBJ2-5
TGTGCCAGCGGACCGGGACCCCAAGGGAAACTGTTTTTT | CASGPGPQGKLFF | TRBV7-9 | - | few | TRBJ1-4
TGTGCCAGCAGTATGGGGGCCCCGAAATTAGCCAAAAACATTCAGTACTTC | CASSMGAPKLAKNIQYF | TRBV6-2/TRBV6-3 | - | - | TRBJ2-4
TGCAGTGCTACGGGAGGGAGCTCCTACAATGAGCAGTTCTTC | CSATGGSSYNEQFF | TRBV20-1 | TRBD2 | many | TRBJ2-1
TGTGCCAGTAGAACGCTAGCCGACCAAGAGACCCAGTACTTC | CASRTLADQETQYF | TRBV6-2/TRBV6-3 | - | few | TRBJ2-5
TGTGCCAGCAGCGCCCCCGGGACAGGGGCGGTTAGGGGCTACACCTTC | CASSAPGTGAVRGYTF | TRBV9 | TRBD1 | few | TRBJ1-2
TGTGCCAGCAGTTTTTCAGGGACTGGGGCCAACGTCCTGACTTTC | CASSFSGTGANVLTF | TRBV28 | - | - | TRBJ2-6
TGTGCCAGCAGATCTCCCTCTATCGACAGGATATATGGCTACACCTTC | CASRSPSIDRIYGYTF | TRBV7-3 | - | - | TRBJ1-2
TGCAGTGCTGACTTAGGACATCTAGCGGATCGTACCAACAATGAGCAGTTCTTC | CSADLGHLADRTNNEQFF | TRBV20-1 | TRBD2 | many | TRBJ2-1
TGCGCCAGCAGCCAAGTAAATGGACTAGCGGCTACCTACGAGCAGTACTTC | CASSQVNGLAATYEQYF | TRBV4-1 | TRBD2 | few | TRBJ2-7
TGTGCCAGCAGATTCGGACAGGGTAAGGTTTCGGCTTACGAGCAGTACTTC | CASRFGQGKVSAYEQYF | TRBV7-8 | TRBD1 | - | TRBJ2-7
TGTGCCAGCAGCTTCGACAGGGTGTACACCGGGGAGCTGTTTTTT | CASSFDRVYTGELFF | TRBV9 | TRBD1 | - | TRBJ2-2
TGTGCCAGCAGTAAACTCAGGTCTAGCAATGAGCAGTTCTTC | CASSKLRSSNEQFF | TRBV12-3/TRBV12-4 | - | many | TRBJ2-1
TGTGCCGTCGGACAGGGTCGCACAGATACGCAGTATTTT | CAVGQGRTDTQYF | TRBV10-3 | TRBD1 | many | TRBJ2-3
TGCGCCAGCAGTGTATCTAGCGGGAGTACGGGCGATGAGCAGTTCTTC | CASSVSSGSTGDEQFF | TRBV10-1 | TRBD2 | - | TRBJ2-1
TGTGCCAGCAGCGTAGTCACTCACGCTGAAGCTTTCTTT | CASSVVTHAEAFF | TRBV9 | - | many | TRBJ1-1
TGTGCCAGCAGTTTCTCGGGAGTCGGTACCGGGGAGCTGTTTTTT | CASSFSGVGTGELFF | TRBV28 | - | many | TRBJ2-2
TGTGCCAGCAGACCAACGACGGGCACATACAATGAGCAGTTCTTC | CASRPTTGTYNEQFF | TRBV12-3/TRBV12-4 | - | - | TRBJ2-1
TGTGCCAGCACCCCCGGTGGGACCGGGGAGCTGTTTTTT | CASTPGGTGELFF | TRBV7-3 | - | - | TRBJ2-2
TGCAGCGTCTTGCAGGATGAAAAACTGTTTTTT | CSVLQDEKLFF | TRBV29-1 | - | - | TRBJ1-4
TGCGCCAGCAGCTTGGACGGCAGAGACTACGAGCAGTACTTC | CASSLDGRDYEQYF | TRBV5-1 | - | many | TRBJ2-7
TGTGCCAGCTCGCGGATAACAGTTAACTATGGCTACACCTTC | CASSRITVNYGYTF | TRBV18 | - | many | TRBJ1-2
TGCGCCAGCAGCCAAGTCGGGACACCCATCTATGGCTACACCTTC | CASSQVGTPIYGYTF | TRBV4-1 | - | few | TRBJ1-2
TGCAGTGCTAGAGTCCTCAATCAGCCCCAGCATTTT | CSARVLNQPQHF | TRBV20-1 | - | few | TRBJ1-5
TGCAGTGCCGCCGGGACAGTTCGATCAGATACGCAGTATTTT | CSAAGTVRSDTQYF | TRBV20-1 | TRBD1 | many | TRBJ2-3
TGCGCCAGCAGCACCGGACTACTCGCTAGCACAGATACGCAGTATTTT | CASSTGLLASTDTQYF | TRBV5-1 | - | many | TRBJ2-3
TGTGCCACCAGTGATCTGTTAGCGGGGAATGAGCAGTTCTTC | CATSDLLAGNEQFF | TRBV24-1 | TRBD2 | many | TRBJ2-1
TGTGCCAGCATGAAGGGGGCGTCGGACACCGGGGAGCTGTTTTTT | CASMKGASDTGELFF | TRBV12-3/TRBV12-4 | TRBD1 | - | TRBJ2-2
TGTGCCAGCAGAGCCGGGGGCGGACCCGGCTACGAGCAGTACTTC | CASRAGGGPGYEQYF | TRBV11-3 | - | once | TRBJ2-7